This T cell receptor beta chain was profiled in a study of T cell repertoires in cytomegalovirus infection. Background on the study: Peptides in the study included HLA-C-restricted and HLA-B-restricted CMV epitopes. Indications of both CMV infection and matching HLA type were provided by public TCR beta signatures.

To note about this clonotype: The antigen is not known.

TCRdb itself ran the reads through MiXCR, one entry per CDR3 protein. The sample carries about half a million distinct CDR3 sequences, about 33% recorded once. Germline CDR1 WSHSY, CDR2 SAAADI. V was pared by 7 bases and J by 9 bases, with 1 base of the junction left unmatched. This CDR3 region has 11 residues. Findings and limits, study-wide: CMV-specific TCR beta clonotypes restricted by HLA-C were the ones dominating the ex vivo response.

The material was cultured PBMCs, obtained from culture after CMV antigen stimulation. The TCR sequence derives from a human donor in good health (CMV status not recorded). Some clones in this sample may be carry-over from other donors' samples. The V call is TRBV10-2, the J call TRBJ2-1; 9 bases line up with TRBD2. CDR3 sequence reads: CASMTSGEQFF. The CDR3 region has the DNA TGCGCCAGCATGACTAGCGGTGAGCAGTTCTTC.